What follows describes a single T cell receptor (beta chain). The source of the sample is a study of blood T cell repertoires in COVID-19. Trimming took 5 bases from V and 7 from J; bases not matched to a gene: 8. From germline, CDR1 is SSHAT and CDR2 FNYEAQ (reference sequence). This CDR3 has 15 amino acids. TCRdb keeps only in-frame clones here, not all; method: immunoSEQ multiplex PCR. The data contain 140,000 or so clones, roughly 80% of them singletons. The chain is built from TRBV7-7 and TRBJ1-4; 9 positions match TRBD1. Sequenced: peripheral blood. This clonotype was obtained from a woman at least 80 years old with acute or convalescent COVID-19. The CDR3 nucleotides are TGTGCCAGCAGCCCGGGACAGGGAGGAGGTGAAAAACTGTTTTTT. Translated: CASSPGQGGGEKLFF.